This T cell receptor (beta chain) was captured by sequencing in a study of shared clonotypes between healthy human individuals. Over several immunoSEQ plates, each subset's genomic DNA was distributed in even portions. Assay: immunoSEQ multiplex PCR; the TCRdb copy retains only in-frame clones and omits some. The table includes about 480,000 clones, about 75% detected once. The CDR3 loop spans 18 amino acids. V trimming: 3 bases; J trimming: 4 bases; junction bases outside the gene matches: 12. Germline lookup yields CDR1 MNHEY and CDR2 SMNVEV (reference sequence). The TCR comes from a woman aged 35 to 49 in good health. Some clones in this sample may be carry-over from other donors' samples. Sequenced sample: PBMCs. The V call is TRBV27, the J call TRBJ2-2; 9 positions agree with TRBD1. The CDR3 spells CASSLWTGVGRLTGELFF. The CDR3 DNA follows: TGTGCCAGCAGTTTGTGGACAGGGGTTGGGCGGCTCACCGGGGAGCTGTTTTTT.